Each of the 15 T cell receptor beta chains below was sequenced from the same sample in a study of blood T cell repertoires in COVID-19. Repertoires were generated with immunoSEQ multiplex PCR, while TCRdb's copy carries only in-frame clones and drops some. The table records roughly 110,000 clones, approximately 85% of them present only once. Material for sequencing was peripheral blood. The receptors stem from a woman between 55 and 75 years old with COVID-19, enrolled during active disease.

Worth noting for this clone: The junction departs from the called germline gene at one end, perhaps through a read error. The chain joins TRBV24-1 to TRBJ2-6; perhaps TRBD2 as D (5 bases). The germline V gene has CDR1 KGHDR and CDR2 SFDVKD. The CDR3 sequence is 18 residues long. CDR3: CAPRSSGDSRSGANVLTF. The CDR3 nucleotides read TGTGCCCCCAGATCGAGCGGCGATAGCCGCTCTGGGGCCAACGTCCTGACTTTC.

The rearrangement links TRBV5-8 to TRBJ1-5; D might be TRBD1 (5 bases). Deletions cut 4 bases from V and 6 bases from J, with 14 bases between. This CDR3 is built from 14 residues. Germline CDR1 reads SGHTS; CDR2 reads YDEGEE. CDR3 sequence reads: CASSSQGWPQPQHF. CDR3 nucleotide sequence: TGTGCCAGCAGCAGTCAGGGTTGGCCTCAGCCCCAGCATTTT.

CDR3 DNA sequence: TGTGCCAGCAGCGTTGGGCCCTCGCCACCCTCCTACGAGCAGTACTTC. Residues: CASSVGPSPPSYEQYF. The rearrangement links TRBV9 to TRBJ2-7; D gene uncertain. Germline V gene sequence: CDR1 SGDLS, CDR2 YYNGEE. This CDR3 has 16 amino acids. V lost 2 bases, J lost 0 bases, and 15 bases lay in between.

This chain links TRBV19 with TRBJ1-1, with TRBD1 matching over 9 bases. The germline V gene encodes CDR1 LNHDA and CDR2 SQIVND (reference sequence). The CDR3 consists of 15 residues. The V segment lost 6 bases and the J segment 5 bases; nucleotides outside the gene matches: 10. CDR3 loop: CASSPLQGAGTEAFF. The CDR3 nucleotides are TGTGCCAGTAGCCCCCTACAGGGGGCAGGGACTGAAGCTTTCTTT.

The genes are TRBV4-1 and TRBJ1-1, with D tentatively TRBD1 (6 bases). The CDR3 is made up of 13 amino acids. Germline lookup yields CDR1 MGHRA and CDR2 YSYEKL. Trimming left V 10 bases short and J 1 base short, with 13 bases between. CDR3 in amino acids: CATQGPGNTEAFF. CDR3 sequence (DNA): TGCGCCACCCAGGGGCCGGGGAACACTGAAGCTTTCTTT.

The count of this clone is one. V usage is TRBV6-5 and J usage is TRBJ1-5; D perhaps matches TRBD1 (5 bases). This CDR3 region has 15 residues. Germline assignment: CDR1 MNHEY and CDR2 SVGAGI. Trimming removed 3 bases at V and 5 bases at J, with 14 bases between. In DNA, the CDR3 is TGTGCCAGCAGTTATAGCAGGGTAGGGGATCAGCCCCAGCATTTT. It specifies CASSYSRVGDQPQHF.

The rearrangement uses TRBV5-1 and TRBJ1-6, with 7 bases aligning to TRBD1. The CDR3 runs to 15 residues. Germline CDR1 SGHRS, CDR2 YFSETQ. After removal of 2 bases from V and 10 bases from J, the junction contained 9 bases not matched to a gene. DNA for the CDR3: TGCGCCAGCAGCTTAGCCGACAGGGTAGACTCACCCCTCCACTTT. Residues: CASSLADRVDSPLHF.

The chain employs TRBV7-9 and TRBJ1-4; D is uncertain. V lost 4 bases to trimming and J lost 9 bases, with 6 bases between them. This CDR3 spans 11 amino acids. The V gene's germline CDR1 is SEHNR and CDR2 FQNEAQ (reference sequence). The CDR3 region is CASSSSKKLFF. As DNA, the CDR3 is TGTGCCAGCAGCTCCAGTAAAAAACTGTTTTTT.

CDR3: CASSLGGQGSGNTIYF. The CDR3 region has the DNA TGTGCCAGCAGCTTAGGGGGACAGGGGTCGGGAAACACCATATATTTT. The chain is built from TRBV7-8 and TRBJ1-3; TRBD1 agrees at 10 bases. CDR3 length equals 16 residues. V was pared by 1 base and J by 4 bases, with 4 bases of the junction left unmatched. CDR1 SGHVS and CDR2 FQNEAQ come from the germline V gene.

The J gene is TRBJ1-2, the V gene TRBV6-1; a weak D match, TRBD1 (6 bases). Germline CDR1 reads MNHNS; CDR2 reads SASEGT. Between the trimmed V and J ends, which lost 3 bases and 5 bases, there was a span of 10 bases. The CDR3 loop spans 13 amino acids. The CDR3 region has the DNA TGTGCCAGCAGTGAGGGGCAGGGGTATGGCTACACCTTC. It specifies CASSEGQGYGYTF.

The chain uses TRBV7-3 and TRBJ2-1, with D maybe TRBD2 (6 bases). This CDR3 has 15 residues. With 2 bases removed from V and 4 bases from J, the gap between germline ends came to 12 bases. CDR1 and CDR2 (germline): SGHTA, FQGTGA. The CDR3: CASSLGGTAYNEQFF. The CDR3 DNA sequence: TGTGCCAGCAGCTTAGGAGGGACGGCTTACAATGAGCAGTTCTTC.

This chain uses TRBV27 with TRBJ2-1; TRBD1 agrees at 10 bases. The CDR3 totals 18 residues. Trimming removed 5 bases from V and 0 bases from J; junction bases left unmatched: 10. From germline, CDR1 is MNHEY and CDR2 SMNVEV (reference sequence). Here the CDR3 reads CASSARLGQGSSYNEQFF. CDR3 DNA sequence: TGTGCCAGCAGTGCCCGATTGGGACAGGGGAGCTCCTACAATGAGCAGTTCTTC.

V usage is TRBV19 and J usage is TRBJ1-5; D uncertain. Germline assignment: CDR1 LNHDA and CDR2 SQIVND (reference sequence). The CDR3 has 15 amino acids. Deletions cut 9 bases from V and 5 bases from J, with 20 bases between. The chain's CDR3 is CASKSRDGLDQPQHF. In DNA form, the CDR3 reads TGTGCCAGCAAATCACGGGATGGACTTGATCAGCCCCAGCATTTT.

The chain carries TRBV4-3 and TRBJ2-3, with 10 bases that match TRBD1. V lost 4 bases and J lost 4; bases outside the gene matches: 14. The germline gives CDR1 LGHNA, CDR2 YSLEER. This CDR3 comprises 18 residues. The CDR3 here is CASSRETTGTGAADTQYF. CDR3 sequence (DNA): TGCGCCAGCAGCCGAGAGACAACAGGGACAGGGGCCGCAGATACGCAGTATTTT.

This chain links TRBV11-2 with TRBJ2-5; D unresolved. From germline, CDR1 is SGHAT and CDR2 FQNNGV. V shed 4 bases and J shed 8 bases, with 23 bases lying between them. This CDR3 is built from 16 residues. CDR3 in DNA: TGTGCCAGCAGCTCTCCTGGCCTGCCGCTAGGTCGTACCCAGTACTTC. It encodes CASSSPGLPLGRTQYF.